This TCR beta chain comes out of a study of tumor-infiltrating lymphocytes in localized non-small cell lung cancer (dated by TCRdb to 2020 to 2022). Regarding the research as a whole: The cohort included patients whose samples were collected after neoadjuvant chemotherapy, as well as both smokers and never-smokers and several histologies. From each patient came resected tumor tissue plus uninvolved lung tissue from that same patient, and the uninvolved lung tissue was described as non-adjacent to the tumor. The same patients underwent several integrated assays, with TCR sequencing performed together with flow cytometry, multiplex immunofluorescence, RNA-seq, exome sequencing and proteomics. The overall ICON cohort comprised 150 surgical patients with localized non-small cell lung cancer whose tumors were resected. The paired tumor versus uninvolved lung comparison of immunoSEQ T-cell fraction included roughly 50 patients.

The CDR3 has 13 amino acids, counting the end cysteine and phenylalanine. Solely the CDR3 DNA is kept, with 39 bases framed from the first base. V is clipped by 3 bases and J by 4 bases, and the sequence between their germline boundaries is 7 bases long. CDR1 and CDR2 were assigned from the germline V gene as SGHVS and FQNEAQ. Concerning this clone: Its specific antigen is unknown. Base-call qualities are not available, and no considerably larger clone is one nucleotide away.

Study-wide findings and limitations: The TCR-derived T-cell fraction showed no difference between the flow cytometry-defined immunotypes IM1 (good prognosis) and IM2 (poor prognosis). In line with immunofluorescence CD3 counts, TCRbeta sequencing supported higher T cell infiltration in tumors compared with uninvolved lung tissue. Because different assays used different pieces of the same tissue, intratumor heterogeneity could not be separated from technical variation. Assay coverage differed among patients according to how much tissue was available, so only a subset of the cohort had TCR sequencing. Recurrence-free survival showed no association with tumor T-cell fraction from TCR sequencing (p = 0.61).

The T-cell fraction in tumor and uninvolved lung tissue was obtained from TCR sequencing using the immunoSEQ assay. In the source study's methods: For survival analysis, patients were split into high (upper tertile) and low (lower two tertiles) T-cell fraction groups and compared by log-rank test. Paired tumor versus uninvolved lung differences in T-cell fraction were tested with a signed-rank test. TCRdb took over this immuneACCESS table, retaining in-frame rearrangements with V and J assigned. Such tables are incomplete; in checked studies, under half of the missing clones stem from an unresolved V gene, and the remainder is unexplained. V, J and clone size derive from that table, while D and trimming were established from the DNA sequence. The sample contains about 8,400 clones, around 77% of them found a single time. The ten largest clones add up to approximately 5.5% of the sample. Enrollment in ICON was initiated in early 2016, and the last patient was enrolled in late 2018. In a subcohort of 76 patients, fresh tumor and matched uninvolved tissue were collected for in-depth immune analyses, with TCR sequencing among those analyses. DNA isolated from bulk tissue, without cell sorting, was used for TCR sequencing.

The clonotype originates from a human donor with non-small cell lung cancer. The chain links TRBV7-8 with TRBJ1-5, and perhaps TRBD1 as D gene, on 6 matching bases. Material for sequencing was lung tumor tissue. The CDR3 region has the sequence CASSFTGNQPQHF. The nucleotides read TGTGCCAGCAGCTTCACAGGGAATCAGCCCCAGCATTTT. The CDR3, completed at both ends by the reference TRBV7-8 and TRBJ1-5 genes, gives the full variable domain GAGVSQSPRYKVAKRGQDVALRCDPISGHVSLFWYQQALGQGPEFLTYFQNEAQLDKSGLPSDRFFAERPEGSVSTLKIQRTQQEDSAVYLCASSFTGNQPQHFGDGTRLSIL.